The sequence of this T cell receptor beta chain was determined in a study of T cell responses to AZD1222 COVID-19 vaccine. At the level of the study: Pooled together were second doses at about 4 or about 12 weeks.

The CDR3 length is 15 residues. V was clipped by 4 bases and J by 9 bases; unmatched bases: 12. Germline lookup yields CDR1 LGHDT and CDR2 YNNKEL (reference sequence). The table came from immunoSEQ multiplex PCR; TCRdb's copy has only in-frame clones and leaves some out. Of 75,000 to 85,000 clones listed, roughly 87% are singletons. Concerning this clone itself: Its antigen is still unknown.

Findings and limits, study-wide: Baseline serostatus was positive in only five to seven AZD1222 recipients. Targeting of unmutated variant regions was reportedly seen in nearly half of spike-specific TCRs. Clonal diversity may have been underestimated in mostly white British donors.

The receptor comes from an adult in good health. The sequencing here drew on peripheral blood, taken on day 0 of AZD1222 vaccination. J is TRBJ2-1 and V is TRBV3-1 (or the pseudogene TRBV3-2), with 7 bases matching TRBD2. The CDR3, as DNA: TGTGCCAGCAGCCCGGGAGGTAGCCCGGCGGCTGAGCAGTTCTTC. Its translation: CASSPGGSPAAEQFF.